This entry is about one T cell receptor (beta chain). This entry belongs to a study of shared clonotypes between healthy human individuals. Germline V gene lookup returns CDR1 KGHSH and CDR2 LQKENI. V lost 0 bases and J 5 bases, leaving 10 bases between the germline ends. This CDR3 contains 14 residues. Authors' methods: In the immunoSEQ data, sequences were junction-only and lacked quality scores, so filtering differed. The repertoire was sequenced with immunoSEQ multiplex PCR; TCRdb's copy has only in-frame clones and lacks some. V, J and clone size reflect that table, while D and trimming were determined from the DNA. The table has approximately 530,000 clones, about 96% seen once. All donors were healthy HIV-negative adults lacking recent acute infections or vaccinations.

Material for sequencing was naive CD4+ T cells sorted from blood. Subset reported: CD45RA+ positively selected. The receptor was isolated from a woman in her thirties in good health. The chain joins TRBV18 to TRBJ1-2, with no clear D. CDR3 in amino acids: CASSPPSSRYGYTF. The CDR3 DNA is TGTGCCAGCTCACCACCGTCAAGTCGTTATGGCTACACCTTC.